Below, one T cell receptor (beta chain) is given with its context. What it binds is unknown. Germline V lookup: CDR1 SGHAT, CDR2 FQNNGV. The CDR3 sequence is 13 residues long. The ends were cut back, 3 bases at V and 8 bases at J, with 13 bases in the middle. This entry is derived from a study of regulatory T cells in long-lasting Graves disease. Arm-PCR of CDR3 regions with iRepertoire HTBI primers generated TCR beta libraries. TCRdb redid the calling of the multiplex PCR reads with MiXCR, one entry per CDR3 protein. The repertoire holds 390,000 or so distinct CDR3 sequences, with roughly 12% as singletons. Sample time point: newly diagnosed GD, antithyroid drugs for less than 3 months. Extracted PBMC RNA gave rise to the TCR library. The study's findings and limits: Among persistent patients, a larger number of public clonotypes were shared (roughly 2,700) than among newly diagnosed patients (about 1,000).

This sample was shared with a second study, whose subject was T cells in Graves' hyperthyroidism and ophthalmopathy.

Sequences were derived from peripheral blood mononuclear cells (PBMCs), sampled at new diagnosis, from a patient treated with antithyroid drugs. V gene TRBV11-2 combines with J gene TRBJ1-2, with a possible D match to TRBD1 (5 bases). The receptor comes from a woman aged 18-29 years with Graves disease. The CDR3 DNA is TGTGCCAGCAGCTTCGATCAGGGCCTCGGCTACACCTTC. Encoded protein: CASSFDQGLGYTF.